Below are 29 T cell receptor beta chains sequenced from a single sample in a study of immune characterization of retroperitoneal liposarcoma. TCRdb reprocessed the PCR reads via MiXCR and lists one record per CDR3 protein. The table shows 10,000 to 11,000 distinct CDR3 sequences, with roughly 35% occurring only once. The sequencing sample was made of tumor tissue. Receptor source: a male donor with retroperitoneal liposarcoma.

This clonotype was recorded many times. The V call is TRBV6-1, the J call TRBJ2-1; 7 bases align to TRBD2. The assigned J gene may be wrong: the sequence end matches TRBJ2-7 better. CDR1 is MNHNS, CDR2 SASEGT, per germline. The CDR3 spans 12 residues. CDR3 sequence: CATMRGRSEQYF. The CDR3 nucleotides read TGTGCCACAATGCGGGGGAGAAGCGAGCAGTACTTC.

This clonotype was found a few times. The V gene is TRBV6-1, the J gene TRBJ1-5, with D possibly being TRBD1 (6 bases). The CDR3 contains 14 residues. Trimming removed 6 bases at V and 3 bases at J, with 12 bases between. Germline lookup yields CDR1 MNHNS and CDR2 SASEGT. The CDR3 loop is CASSWGGPNQPQHF. In nucleotides, the CDR3 is TGTGCCAGCAGCTGGGGGGGCCCCAATCAGCCCCAGCATTTT.

The V call is TRBV7-3, the J call TRBJ2-1; 9 bases agree with TRBD2. The germline V gene has CDR1 SGHTA and CDR2 FQGTGA. CDR3 length equals 14 residues. V lost 4 bases to trimming and J lost 5 bases; unmatched junction nucleotides: 3. CDR3 sequence (DNA): TGTGCCAGCAGCTCGGCTAGCGGGAACAATGAGCAGTTCTTC. Protein product: CASSSASGNNEQFF.

V is TRBV7-8 and J is TRBJ2-6; D call uncertain. V was trimmed by 1 base and J by 0 bases, leaving 4 bases between them. Germline V lookup: CDR1 SGHVS, CDR2 FQNEAQ. The CDR3 runs 15 residues. The CDR3 coding sequence is TGTGCCAGCAGCTTAGTGTACTCTGGGGCCAACGTCCTGACTTTC. This sequence encodes CASSLVYSGANVLTF.

The chain has TRBV27 and TRBJ2-5; D possibly corresponds to TRBD2 (5 bases). The CDR3 covers 12 residues. V dropped 3 bases and J dropped 5 bases, with 7 bases sitting between them. Germline-derived CDR1 and CDR2 are MNHEY and SMNVEV (reference sequence). The CDR3 sequence: CASSLRGETQYF. The CDR3 DNA sequence: TGTGCCAGCAGTTTGAGAGGGGAGACCCAGTACTTC.

This clonotype has just a few counts. This chain uses TRBV6-1 with TRBJ2-1; 9 bases align to TRBD2. Matching the DNA end better, TRBJ2-7 makes the J call doubtful. Per germline, CDR1 MNHNS and CDR2 SASEGT. The CDR3 has 14 residues. The CDR3 coding sequence is TGTGCCAGCAGGAAGACTAGCGGCGCCTACGAGCAGTACTTC. It yields the protein CASRKTSGAYEQYF.

This clonotype was seen repeatedly, ten times or more. V gene TRBV27 combines with J gene TRBJ2-1; 8 positions match TRBD1. This CDR3 has 15 amino acids. V was pared by 6 bases and J by 7 bases, with 11 bases of the junction left unmatched. Germline lookup yields CDR1 MNHEY and CDR2 SMNVEV (reference sequence). The DNA for the CDR3 is TGTGCCAGCAGCCTCGGGACAGGCATATCGAATGAGCAGTTCTTC. It specifies CASSLGTGISNEQFF.

This clonotype has just a few counts. J is TRBJ2-1 and V is TRBV6-5; D is unclear. The germline V gene has CDR1 MNHEY and CDR2 SVGAGI. The CDR3 has 12 residues. V lost 0 bases and J lost 6, with 3 bases in between. The DNA of the CDR3 is TGTGCCAGCAGTTACTCGTTCAATGAGCAGTTCTTC. This encodes CASSYSFNEQFF.

Only a few counts were recorded for this clonotype. The chain has TRBV6-2 or TRBV6-3 and TRBJ1-5, with D tentatively TRBD1 (5 bases). The V end was cut by 2 bases, the J end by 0 bases, with 11 bases between. This CDR3 spans 16 amino acids. Germline V lookup: CDR1 MNHEY, CDR2 SVGEGT. DNA for the CDR3: TGTGCCAGCAGTTACAGGGCAGGGTTTAGCAATCAGCCCCAGCATTTT. Amino acid sequence: CASSYRAGFSNQPQHF.

This clonotype was found many times. The chain combines TRBV7-3 with TRBJ2-5, with a possible D match to TRBD2 (6 bases). Trimming left V 5 bases short and J 0 bases short, with 7 bases between. The CDR3 is 13 residues long. CDR1 SGHTA and CDR2 FQGTGA come from the germline V gene. CDR3 sequence (DNA): TGTGCCAGCAGCCGACTAGACCAAGAGACCCAGTACTTC. Amino acid sequence: CASSRLDQETQYF.

By sample fraction, this clonotype is medium-sized. The V call is TRBV7-2, the J call TRBJ2-7, with 8 nucleotides matching TRBD2. The V gene end was trimmed by 5 bases and the J gene end by 1 base; junction bases not matched to a gene: 7. The length of the CDR3 is 15 residues. The germline gives CDR1 SGHTA, CDR2 FQGNSA. The CDR3 DNA reads as TGTGCCAGCAGCCCCCTACGGGGGGGATCCTACGAGCAGTACTTC. It yields the protein CASSPLRGGSYEQYF.

This chain links TRBV11-1 with TRBJ2-2; 10 bases are shared with TRBD2. CDR1 and CDR2 (germline): SGHAT, FQDESV (reference sequence). Trimming cost V 2 bases and J 10 bases; bases outside gene matches: 7. The CDR3 runs to 15 residues. CDR3 residues: CASSLLAGAAEELFF. The CDR3 DNA reads as TGTGCCAGCAGCTTACTAGCGGGAGCAGCAGAGGAGCTGTTTTTT.

The J gene is TRBJ2-1, the V gene TRBV7-2, with D possibly matching TRBD2 (5 bases). Germline assignment: CDR1 SGHTA and CDR2 FQGNSA. V was trimmed by 8 bases and J by 8 bases, leaving 13 bases between them. The CDR3 is 12 amino acids. The CDR3 reads CASHGGFYEQFF. CDR3 bases: TGTGCCAGCCATGGAGGATTCTATGAGCAGTTCTTC. The variable domain in full, with the rest retrieved from reference TRBV7-2 and TRBJ2-1, is GAGVSQSPSNKVTEKGKDVELRCDPISGHTALYWYRQSLGQGLEFLIYFQGNSAPDKSGLPSDRFSAERTGGSVSTLTIQRTQQEDSAVYLCASHGGFYEQFFGPGTRLTVL.

The rearrangement joins TRBV6-1 to TRBJ1-1, with 9 bases identical to TRBD1. After removal of 8 bases from V and 7 bases from J, the junction contained 8 bases not matched to a gene. Germline values: CDR1 MNHNS, CDR2 SASEGT. The CDR3 is made up of 13 amino acids. The CDR3 protein is CASDKGQGIEAFF. Written as DNA, the CDR3 is TGTGCCAGCGATAAGGGACAGGGAATTGAAGCTTTCTTT.

The chain employs TRBV12-3 or TRBV12-4 and TRBJ2-3, with D unresolved. V was cut by 1 base and J by 0 bases, with 5 bases left in between. The CDR3 covers 14 residues. The CDR3 region has the DNA TGTGCCAGCAGTTTAGAGGCTAGCACAGATACGCAGTATTTT. Translating it yields CASSLEASTDTQYF.

The chain is built from TRBV27 and TRBJ2-5; D possibly corresponds to TRBD2 (7 bases). Matching the DNA end better, TRBJ2-1 makes the J call doubtful. The CDR3 runs 15 residues. In germline, CDR1 is MNHEY, CDR2 SMNVEV (reference sequence). CDR3 nucleotides: TGTGCCAGCCGGACGGGTAGTGGAAGGGGGGGTGAGCAGTTCTTC. The encoded protein is CASRTGSGRGGEQFF.

By sample share, this clonotype is medium-sized. The chain employs TRBV27 and TRBJ2-5, with a tentative D call TRBD1 (7 bases). The CDR3 runs to 10 residues. The V end was cut by 11 bases, the J end by 5 bases, with 9 bases between. Germline lookup yields CDR1 MNHEY and CDR2 SMNVEV (reference sequence). CDR3 residues: CAAGGETQYF. The CDR3 DNA follows: TGTGCCGCAGGGGGGGAGACCCAGTACTTC.

In its sample, this clonotype ranks as medium-sized. A much larger clone differs from this one at a single base, so this may be a read error. V usage is TRBV6-1 and J usage is TRBJ2-1; TRBD1 agrees at 8 bases. The CDR3 spans 16 residues. Germline CDR1 MNHNS, CDR2 SASEGT. Trimming cost V 5 bases and J 13 bases; bases outside gene matches: 19. CDR3 in amino acids: CASSPPRQGARETQFF. The CDR3 nucleotides read TGTGCCAGCAGTCCCCCGCGGCAGGGGGCTCGGGAGACCCAGTTCTTC.

This clonotype was seen ten or more times. The chain couples TRBV7-2 to TRBJ2-1; a possible D gene is TRBD2 (6 bases). The J call may be wrong; the DNA end is better matched by TRBJ2-7. The germline CDR1 and CDR2 sequences are SGHTA and FQGNSA. The CDR3 consists of 16 residues. The CDR3 here is CASSLVGGGSHNEQYF. CDR3 DNA: TGTGCCAGCAGCTTAGTCGGCGGAGGGTCTCACAATGAGCAGTACTTC.

V gene TRBV7-2 combines with J gene TRBJ2-5; 7 bases fit TRBD2. Germline-derived CDR1 and CDR2 are SGHTA and FQGNSA. The V gene end was trimmed by 5 bases and the J gene end by 11 bases; junction bases not matched to a gene: 20. This CDR3 comprises 16 residues. CDR3 in DNA: TGTGCCAGCAGCACGAGGGCGGGAGCGGTACACAATGAGCAGTACTTC. Residues: CASSTRAGAVHNEQYF.

This clonotype has more than one count but fewer than ten. The chain has TRBV6-5 and TRBJ2-1; the match to TRBD2 covers 11 bases. The DNA end is a closer match to TRBJ2-7, so the J assignment may be wrong. Germline assignment: CDR1 MNHEY and CDR2 SVGAGI. There are 15 residues in the CDR3. The CDR3 coding sequence is TGTGCCAGCAGTTTGTTGACTAGCGGGATGAACGAGCAGTACTTC. Translated, it gives CASSLLTSGMNEQYF.

This clonotype is classed as medium-sized. The CDR3 nucleotides are TGCGCCAGCAGCCCCACAAACAGCAATGAGCAGTTCTTC. It is translated as CASSPTNSNEQFF. The chain recombines TRBV5-1 with TRBJ2-1; no definite D call. Between the trimmed V and J ends, which lost 4 bases and 6 bases, there was a span of 11 bases. The CDR3 contains 13 residues. CDR1 SGHRS and CDR2 YFSETQ come from the germline V gene. The variable domain in full, completed from reference TRBV5-1 and TRBJ2-1, reads KAGVTQTPRYLIKTRGQQVTLSCSPISGHRSVSWYQQTPGQGLQFLFEYFSETQRNKGNFPGRFSGRQFSNSRSEMNVSTLELGDSALYLCASSPTNSNEQFFGPGTRLTVL.

V is TRBV10-2 and J is TRBJ2-5, with D tentatively TRBD1 (5 bases). The CDR3 consists of 16 residues. The germline V gene encodes CDR1 WSHSY and CDR2 SAAADI. With 0 bases removed from V and 7 bases from J, the gap between germline ends came to 18 bases. The CDR3: CASSESITNSGRTQYF. In nucleotides, the CDR3 is TGCGCCAGCAGTGAGTCTATCACTAACTCAGGGCGGACCCAGTACTTC.

In this sample, this clonotype turned up a few times. V gene TRBV6-1 combines with J gene TRBJ1-1, with D perhaps matching TRBD1 (5 bases). Germline V CDR1 and CDR2: MNHNS, SASEGT. The CDR3 totals 13 residues. V gave up 6 bases and J gave up 2 bases, with 10 bases separating them. The DNA for the CDR3 is TGTGCCAGCAGCTGGGGCGTTAACACTGAAGCTTTCTTT. Translation gives CASSWGVNTEAFF.

The chain has TRBV7-3 and TRBJ2-1; TRBD1 matches at 9 bases. The V segment lost 5 bases and the J segment 7 bases; nucleotides outside the gene matches: 9. In germline, CDR1 is SGHTA, CDR2 FQGTGA. CDR3 length equals 15 residues. The CDR3, as DNA: TGTGCCAGCAGCCCCGGGACAGGGTTGGTAAATGAGCAGTTCTTC. It encodes CASSPGTGLVNEQFF.

J is TRBJ2-5 and V is TRBV12-3 or TRBV12-4; 7 bases are a match to TRBD2. J was trimmed by 2 bases and V by 3 bases; bases with no gene match: 6. The CDR3 runs 15 residues. The CDR3 region is CASSFALAEQETQYF. The CDR3 nucleotides are TGTGCCAGCAGTTTTGCCCTAGCGGAACAAGAGACCCAGTACTTC.

The sample holds a few counts of this clonotype. The chain couples TRBV6-1 to TRBJ2-1; 14 positions match TRBD2. Germline CDR1 and CDR2: MNHNS and SASEGT. V lost 5 bases and J lost 10; bases outside the gene matches: 13. The CDR3 totals 17 residues. The CDR3 sequence: CASSIGTSGSRAYEQFF. CDR3 nucleotides: TGTGCCAGCAGTATCGGGACTAGCGGGAGCCGGGCCTACGAGCAGTTCTTC.

This clonotype showed up just a few times. The CDR3 here is CASNMEGASDTQYF. The CDR3 bases are TGTGCCAGCAACATGGAGGGGGCGTCAGATACGCAGTATTTT. V usage is TRBV7-2 and J usage is TRBJ2-3; D might be TRBD1 (7 bases). Trimming took 7 bases from V and 4 from J, leaving 15 bases between them. The germline gives CDR1 SGHTA, CDR2 FQGNSA. The CDR3 extends over 14 amino acids.

This chain uses TRBV6-1 with TRBJ2-1; unclear D gene. Germline CDR1 reads MNHNS; CDR2 reads SASEGT. CDR3 length: 13 amino acids. The V end was cut by 5 bases, the J end by 4 bases, with 9 bases between. DNA for the CDR3: TGTGCCAGCAGTTATGCAGAGTACAATGAGCAGTTCTTC. Its protein is CASSYAEYNEQFF.